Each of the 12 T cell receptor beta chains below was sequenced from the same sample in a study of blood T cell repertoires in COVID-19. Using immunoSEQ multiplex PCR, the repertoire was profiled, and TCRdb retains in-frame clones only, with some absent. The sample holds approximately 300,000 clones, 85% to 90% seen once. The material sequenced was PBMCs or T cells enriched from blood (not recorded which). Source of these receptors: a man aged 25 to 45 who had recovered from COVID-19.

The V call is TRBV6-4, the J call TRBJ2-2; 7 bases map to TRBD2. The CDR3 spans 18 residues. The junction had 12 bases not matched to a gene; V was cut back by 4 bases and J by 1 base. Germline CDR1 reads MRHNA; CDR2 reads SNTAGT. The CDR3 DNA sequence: TGTGCCAGCAGTGGGGGGGGACCACACGGAGGGAACACCGGGGAGCTGTTTTTT. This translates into CASSGGGPHGGNTGELFF.

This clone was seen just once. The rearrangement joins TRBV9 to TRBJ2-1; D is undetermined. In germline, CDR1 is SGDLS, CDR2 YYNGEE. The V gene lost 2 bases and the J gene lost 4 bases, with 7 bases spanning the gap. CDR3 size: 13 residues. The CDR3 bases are TGTGCCAGCAGCGTCCAGGTTTACAATGAGCAGTTCTTC. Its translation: CASSVQVYNEQFF.

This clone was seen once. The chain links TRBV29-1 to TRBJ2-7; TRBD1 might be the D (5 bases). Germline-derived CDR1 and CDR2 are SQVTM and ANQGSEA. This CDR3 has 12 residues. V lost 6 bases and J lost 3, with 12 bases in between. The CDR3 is CSVGQGIYEQYF. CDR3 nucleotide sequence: TGCAGCGTGGGGCAGGGAATCTACGAGCAGTACTTC.

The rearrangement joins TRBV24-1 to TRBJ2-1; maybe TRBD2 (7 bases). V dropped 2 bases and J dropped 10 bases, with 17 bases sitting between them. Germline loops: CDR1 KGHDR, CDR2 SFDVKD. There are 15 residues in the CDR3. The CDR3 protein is CATSDSPPRGPEQFF. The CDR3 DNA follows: TGTGCCACCAGTGATTCCCCTCCGCGGGGGCCGGAGCAGTTCTTC.

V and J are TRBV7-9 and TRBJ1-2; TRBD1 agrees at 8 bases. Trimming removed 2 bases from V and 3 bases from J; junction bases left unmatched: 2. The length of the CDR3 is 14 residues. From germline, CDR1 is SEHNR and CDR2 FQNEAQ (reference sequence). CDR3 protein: CASSLTGGDYGYTF. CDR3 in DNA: TGTGCCAGCAGCTTAACAGGGGGGGACTATGGCTACACCTTC.

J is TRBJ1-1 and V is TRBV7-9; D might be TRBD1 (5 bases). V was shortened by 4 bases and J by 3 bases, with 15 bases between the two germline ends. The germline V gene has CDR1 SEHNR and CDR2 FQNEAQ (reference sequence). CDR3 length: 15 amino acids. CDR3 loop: CASSWGNVGDTEAFF. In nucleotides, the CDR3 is TGTGCCAGCAGCTGGGGCAACGTGGGCGACACTGAAGCTTTCTTT.

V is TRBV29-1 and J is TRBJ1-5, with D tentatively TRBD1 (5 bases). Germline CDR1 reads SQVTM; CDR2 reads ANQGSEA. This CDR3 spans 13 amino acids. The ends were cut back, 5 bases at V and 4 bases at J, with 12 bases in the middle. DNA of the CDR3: TGCAGCGTTAAGACAGCCTGGAATCAGCCCCAGCATTTT. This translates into CSVKTAWNQPQHF.

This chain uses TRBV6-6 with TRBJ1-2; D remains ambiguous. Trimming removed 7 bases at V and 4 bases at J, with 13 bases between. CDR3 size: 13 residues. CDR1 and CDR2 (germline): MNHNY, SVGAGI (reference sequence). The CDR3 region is CASTAGEAYGYTF. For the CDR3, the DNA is TGTGCCAGCACCGCCGGGGAGGCCTATGGCTACACCTTC.

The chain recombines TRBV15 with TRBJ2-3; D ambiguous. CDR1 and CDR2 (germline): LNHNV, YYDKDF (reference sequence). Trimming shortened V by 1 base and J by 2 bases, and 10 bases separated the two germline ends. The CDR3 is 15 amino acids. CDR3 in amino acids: CATSRGAFDTDTQYF. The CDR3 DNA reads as TGTGCCACCAGCAGAGGGGCCTTTGACACAGATACGCAGTATTTT.

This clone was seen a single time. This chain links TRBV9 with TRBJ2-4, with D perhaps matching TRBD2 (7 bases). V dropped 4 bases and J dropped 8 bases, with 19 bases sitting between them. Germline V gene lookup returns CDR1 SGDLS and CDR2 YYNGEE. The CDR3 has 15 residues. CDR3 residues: CASSPGGGVGDIQYF. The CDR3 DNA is TGTGCCAGCAGCCCCGGAGGGGGGGTGGGGGACATTCAGTACTTC. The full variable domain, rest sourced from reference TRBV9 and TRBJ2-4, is DSGVTQTPKHLITATGQRVTLRCSPRSGDLSVYWYQQSLDQGLQFLIQYYNGEERAKGNILERFSAQQFPDLHSELNLSSLELGDSALYFCASSPGGGVGDIQYFGAGTRLSVL.

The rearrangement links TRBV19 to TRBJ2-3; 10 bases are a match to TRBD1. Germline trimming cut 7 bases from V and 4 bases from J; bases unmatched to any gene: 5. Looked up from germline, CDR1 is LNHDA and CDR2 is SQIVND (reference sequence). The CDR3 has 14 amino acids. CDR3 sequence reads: CASTGQGIPDTQYF. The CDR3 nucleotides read TGTGCCAGTACGGGACAGGGGATTCCAGATACGCAGTATTTT.

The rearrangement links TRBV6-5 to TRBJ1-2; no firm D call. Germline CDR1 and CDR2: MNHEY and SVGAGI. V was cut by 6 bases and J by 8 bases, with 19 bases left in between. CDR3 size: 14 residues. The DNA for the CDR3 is TGTGCCAGCAGAGACCGGACTGTACTGGGGGGCTACACCTTC. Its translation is CASRDRTVLGGYTF.